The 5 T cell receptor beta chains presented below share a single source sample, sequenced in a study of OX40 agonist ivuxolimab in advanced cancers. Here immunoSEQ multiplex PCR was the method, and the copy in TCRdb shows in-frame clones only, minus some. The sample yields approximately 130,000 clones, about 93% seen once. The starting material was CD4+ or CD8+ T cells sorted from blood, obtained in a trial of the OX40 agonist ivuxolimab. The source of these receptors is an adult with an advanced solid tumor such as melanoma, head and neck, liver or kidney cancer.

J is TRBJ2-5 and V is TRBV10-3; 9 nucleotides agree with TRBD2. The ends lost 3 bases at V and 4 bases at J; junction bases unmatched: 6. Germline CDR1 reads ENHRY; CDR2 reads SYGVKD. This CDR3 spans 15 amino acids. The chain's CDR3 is CAISDAGGPTETQYF. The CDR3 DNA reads TGTGCCATCAGTGACGCGGGAGGGCCTACAGAGACCCAGTACTTC.

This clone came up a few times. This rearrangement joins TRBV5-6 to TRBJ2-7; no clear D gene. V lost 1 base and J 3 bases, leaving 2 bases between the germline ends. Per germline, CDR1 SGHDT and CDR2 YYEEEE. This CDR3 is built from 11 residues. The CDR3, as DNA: TGTGCCAGCAGCTTGAACTACGAGCAGTACTTC. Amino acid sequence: CASSLNYEQYF.

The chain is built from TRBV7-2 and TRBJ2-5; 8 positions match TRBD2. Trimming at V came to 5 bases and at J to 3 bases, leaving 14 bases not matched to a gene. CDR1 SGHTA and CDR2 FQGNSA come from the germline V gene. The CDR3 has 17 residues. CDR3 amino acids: CASSPHLRGLVKETQYF. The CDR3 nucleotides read TGTGCCAGCAGCCCCCATCTCCGGGGACTAGTAAAAGAGACCCAGTACTTC.

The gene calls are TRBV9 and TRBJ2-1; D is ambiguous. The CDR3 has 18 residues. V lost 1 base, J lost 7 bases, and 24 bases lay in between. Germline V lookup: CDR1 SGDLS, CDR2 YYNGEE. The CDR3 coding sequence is TGTGCCAGCAGCGTATTATTTGGTGGGCAGAGTTCAAGAAATGAGCAGTTCTTC. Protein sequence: CASSVLFGGQSSRNEQFF. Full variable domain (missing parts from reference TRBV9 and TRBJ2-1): DSGVTQTPKHLITATGQRVTLRCSPRSGDLSVYWYQQSLDQGLQFLIQYYNGEERAKGNILERFSAQQFPDLHSELNLSSLELGDSALYFCASSVLFGGQSSRNEQFFGPGTRLTVL.

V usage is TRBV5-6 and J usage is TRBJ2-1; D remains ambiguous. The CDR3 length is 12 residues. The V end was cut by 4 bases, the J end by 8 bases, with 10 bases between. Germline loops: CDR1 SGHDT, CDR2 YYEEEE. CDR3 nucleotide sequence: TGTGCCAGCAGCCCCACCTGGGATGAGCAGTTCTTC. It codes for CASSPTWDEQFF. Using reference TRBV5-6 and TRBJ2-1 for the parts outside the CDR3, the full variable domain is DAGVTQSPTHLIKTRGQQVTLRCSPKSGHDTVSWYQQALGQGPQFIFQYYEEEERQRGNFPDRFSGHQFPNYSSELNVNALLLGDSALYLCASSPTWDEQFFGPGTRLTVL.